This T cell receptor beta chain derives from a study of Ad26.COV2.S vaccination and SARS-CoV-2 variants. Study in general: Of the COV1001 trial arms, the Ad26.COV2.S arm included the donor. Ad26.COV2.S shots went into the muscle once or twice, 56 days apart.

Clones were read by immunoSEQ multiplex PCR, and TCRdb kept only the in-frame ones, dropping some. The sample lists nearly 400,000 clones; around 91% were seen once. Described treatment: 19 received Ad26.COV2.S at low or high dose, single or two shots; roughly five received placebo; per-sample allocation not given. Day 63 after the first injection of vaccine or placebo was the sampling time. With 4 bases removed from V and 9 bases from J, the gap between germline ends came to 22 bases. CDR3 length: 15 amino acids. CDR1 and CDR2 from the germline V gene are MGHRA and YSYEKL. The sequence derives from a person aged 18-65 years who received the Ad26.COV2.S COVID-19 vaccine or a placebo. This chain connects TRBV4-1 to TRBJ2-7; the D call may be TRBD1 or TRBD2 (5 bases each). Sequenced material: peripheral blood, taken in a trial of Ad26.COV2.S vaccine versus placebo. CDR3 in DNA: TGCGCCAGCAGCCTTGGTGGGGGACGGAAAGATCGGCAGTACTTC. Amino acid sequence: CASSLGGGRKDRQYF.